This is a list of T cell receptor beta chains from one sample in a study of blood T cell repertoires in COVID-19. The repertoire was sequenced with immunoSEQ multiplex PCR; TCRdb's copy has only in-frame clones and lacks some. This table holds about 280,000 clones, about 83% found once. The sample was PBMCs or T cells enriched from blood (not recorded which). The receptors shown here come from a woman in her 40s who had recovered from COVID-19. The conserved cysteine and the conserved F or W are not part of the CDR3 here.

j_call v_call cdr3_aa
TRBJ2-7 TRBV7-9 ASSLEHRAYEQY
TRBJ1-6 TRBV28 ASYRNNSPLH
TRBJ2-1 TRBV30 AWSVRVGGSSYNEQF
TRBJ1-1 TRBV9 ASSVLTHSNTEAF
TRBJ2-4 TRBV19 ASKVGAGAKNIQY
TRBJ1-2 TRBV29-1 SVGKDRGSFGYT
TRBJ2-7 TRBV28 ATKELDYEQY
TRBJ2-5 TRBV5-1 ASSSSGTGVGETQY
TRBJ2-3 TRBV2 ASRPGTGGADTQY
TRBJ2-7 TRBV12-3/TRBV12-4 ASSLAPSYEQY
TRBJ2-7 TRBV5-1 ASSFTGGYYEQY
TRBJ1-4 TRBV7-8 ASSRSTGGNEKLF
TRBJ1-2 TRBV7-2 ASSLEPMVYGYT
TRBJ2-5 TRBV15 ATSIVAGGPETQY
TRBJ1-1 TRBV5-1 ASSFAGAANTEAF
TRBJ1-2 TRBV3-1/TRBV3-2 ASRRTGSYGYT
TRBJ2-7 TRBV15 ATSRGGLAVPQRYEQY
TRBJ1-5 TRBV5-1 ASSLAEGQPQH
TRBJ2-5 TRBV5-5 ASSIYRKETQY
TRBJ2-2 TRBV18 ASSPPGRRTGELF
TRBJ1-2 TRBV2 ASSERGGGASYGYT
TRBJ2-3 TRBV4-2 ASSQDGRAGTDTQY
TRBJ1-6 TRBV19 ASSPAGTSYNSPLH